Each of the 32 T cell receptor beta chains below was sequenced from the same sample in a study of T cell changes during pregnancy in multiple sclerosis. The method was immunoSEQ multiplex PCR; TCRdb's version includes in-frame clones alone and lacks a portion of them. Of 70,000 to 80,000 clones listed, under 95% are singletons. The sequencing used CD4+ T cells from peripheral blood mononuclear cells, collected before pregnancy. All receptors come from a female donor with multiple sclerosis, enrolled in a pregnancy study.

This sequence joins TRBV5-1 and TRBJ1-4; D possibly corresponds to TRBD1 (5 bases). CDR1 is SGHRS, CDR2 YFSETQ, per germline. V was trimmed by 0 bases and J by 0 bases, leaving 15 bases between them. The CDR3 has 18 amino acids. The CDR3 loop reads CASSLGYATVATNEKLFF. The CDR3 DNA follows: TGCGCCAGCAGCTTGGGCTATGCGACAGTCGCAACTAATGAAAAACTGTTTTTT.

The rearrangement uses TRBV7-2 and TRBJ2-1; TRBD2 agrees at 11 bases. Losses at the gene ends were 4 bases for V and 7 bases for J; bases not matched to a gene: 12. Germline-derived CDR1 and CDR2 are SGHTA and FQGNSA. This CDR3 contains 17 residues. The CDR3 nucleotides read TGTGCCAGCAGCTGGGGGGGACTAGCGGCCTCTTGGAATGAGCAGTTCTTC. This codes for CASSWGGLAASWNEQFF.

This clone was recorded only once. The chain employs TRBV5-4 and TRBJ2-3, with 9 positions matching TRBD2. Germline V CDR1 and CDR2: SGHNT, YYREEE (reference sequence). The CDR3 spans 15 residues. The J segment lost 6 bases and the V segment lost 3 bases, leaving 8 bases of the junction unmatched. Here the CDR3 DNA reads TGTGCCAGCAGCTCAGGCGGGCGGGGGGGCGATACGCAGTATTTT. Translated, it gives CASSSGGRGGDTQYF.

The chain uses TRBV7-3 and TRBJ2-2, with D possibly being TRBD1 (6 bases). Germline V gene sequence: CDR1 SGHTA, CDR2 FQGTGA. The CDR3 is 18 residues long. Trimming shortened V by 0 bases and J by 2 bases, and 16 bases separated the two germline ends. The CDR3 nucleotides are TGTGCCAGCAGCTTAACCTATCCGCGGACAGCTAACACCGGGGAGCTGTTTTTT. Its protein is CASSLTYPRTANTGELFF.

The chain combines TRBV6-6 with TRBJ2-3; 11 bases fit TRBD1. The germline gives CDR1 MNHNY, CDR2 SVGAGI (reference sequence). This CDR3 region has 14 residues. V gave up 10 bases and J gave up 3 bases; unmatched junction bases: 6. The CDR3 sequence: CATRTGGGTDTQYF. The CDR3 DNA reads TGTGCCACTCGGACAGGGGGCGGTACAGATACGCAGTATTTT.

The gene calls are TRBV7-8 and TRBJ1-5, with 11 bases aligning to TRBD1. The CDR3 loop spans 16 amino acids. J gave up 8 bases and V 5 bases, and 11 bases lay outside the gene matches. Germline V lookup: CDR1 SGHVS, CDR2 FQNEAQ. Here the CDR3 reads CASSPRTGGLGEPQHF. For the CDR3, the DNA is TGTGCCAGCAGCCCGCGGACAGGGGGCTTAGGGGAGCCCCAGCATTTT.

The gene calls are TRBV5-1 and TRBJ1-6; no definite D call. The CDR3 covers 13 residues. V was trimmed by 3 bases and J by 5 bases, leaving 6 bases between them. Per germline, CDR1 SGHRS and CDR2 YFSETQ. The DNA for the CDR3 is TGCGCCAGCAGCTACGAGCATAATTCACCCCTCCACTTT. This encodes CASSYEHNSPLHF.

The rearrangement joins TRBV18 to TRBJ2-7; D is perhaps TRBD2 (5 bases). CDR1 and CDR2 (germline): KGHSH, LQKENI. CDR3 size: 13 residues. V was pared by 3 bases and J by 3 bases, with 9 bases between. The CDR3 nucleotides are TGTGCCAGCTCACCTACTGGACTCTACGAGCAGTACTTC. This encodes CASSPTGLYEQYF.

The J gene is TRBJ2-7, the V gene TRBV4-1; 11 bases match TRBD2. The CDR3 totals 16 residues. The J segment lost 4 bases and the V segment lost 5 bases, leaving 10 bases of the junction unmatched. Germline lookup yields CDR1 MGHRA and CDR2 YSYEKL. CDR3 in amino acids: CASSSGLASGRYEQYF. As DNA, the CDR3 is TGCGCCAGCAGCTCAGGACTGGCTAGCGGGAGGTACGAGCAGTACTTC.

This clone was detected only a few times. The chain couples TRBV21-1 to TRBJ1-2. TRBV21-1 is classified as a pseudogene. The CDR3 is 15 residues long. The CDR3 spells CASFWFNVREYGYTF. The CDR3 nucleotides are TGTGCCAGCTTCTGGTTCAACGTTAGGGAGTATGGCTACACCTTC.

The chain joins TRBV19 to TRBJ1-3; no firm D call. CDR3 length equals 15 residues. With 3 bases removed from V and 0 bases from J, the gap between germline ends came to 9 bases. Germline-derived CDR1 and CDR2 are LNHDA and SQIVND (reference sequence). The CDR3 bases are TGTGCCAGTAGTATGGTTCATAGCTCTGGAAACACCATATATTTT. Translated: CASSMVHSSGNTIYF.

The chain joins TRBV15 to TRBJ2-3, with D unresolved. Trimming stripped 2 bases from V and 0 bases from J, with 6 bases between. The CDR3 consists of 14 residues. The germline V gene encodes CDR1 LNHNV and CDR2 YYDKDF (reference sequence). The CDR3 DNA sequence: TGTGCCACCAGCAGACCCATCAGCACAGATACGCAGTATTTT. Encoded protein: CATSRPISTDTQYF.

The V and J genes are TRBV27 and TRBJ2-5; 8 positions agree with TRBD1. The CDR3 spans 16 residues. CDR1 is MNHEY, CDR2 SMNVEV, per germline (reference sequence). Unmatched junction bases numbered 7, after V lost 2 bases and J lost 2 bases. In nucleotides, the CDR3 is TGTGCCAGCAGTTTAAGGGGACAGGTGAATCAAGAGACCCAGTACTTC. This sequence encodes CASSLRGQVNQETQYF.

The gene calls are TRBV5-4 and TRBJ2-1; tentative D call: TRBD2 (5 bases). The CDR3 extends over 12 amino acids. CDR1 and CDR2 from the germline V gene are SGHNT and YYREEE (reference sequence). V was shortened by 3 bases and J by 8 bases, with 9 bases between the two germline ends. DNA for the CDR3: TGTGCCAGCAGCTGGGCGAGGGATGAGCAGTTCTTC. Translated, it gives CASSWARDEQFF.

The chain is built from TRBV5-1 and TRBJ2-7, with 8 bases fitting TRBD1. The CDR3 is 16 residues long. The V gene's germline CDR1 is SGHRS and CDR2 YFSETQ. Losses at the gene ends were 0 bases for V and 2 bases for J; bases not matched to a gene: 7. The CDR3 DNA follows: TGCGCCAGCAGCTTGGCCACGGCACAGGGGGCCTACGAGCAGTACTTC. As protein: CASSLATAQGAYEQYF.

This chain connects TRBV6-6 to TRBJ1-6; TRBD1 aligns across 8 bases. The trim removed 4 bases at V and 5 bases at J, leaving 7 bases unmatched. Germline V gives CDR1 MNHNY, CDR2 SVGAGI (reference sequence). The CDR3 totals 16 residues. DNA of the CDR3: TGTGCCAGCAGTTCCCCCGGACAGGGCCATAATTCACCCCTCCACTTT. It translates to CASSSPGQGHNSPLHF.

Here the CDR3 reads CASSFPKETQYF. The CDR3 region has the DNA TGTGCCAGCAGCTTCCCCAAAGAGACCCAGTACTTC. The chain has TRBV5-4 and TRBJ2-5, with D unclear. Germline CDR1 reads SGHNT; CDR2 reads YYREEE (reference sequence). The CDR3 loop spans 12 amino acids. V lost 2 bases to trimming and J lost 3 bases, with 5 bases between them.

The chain joins TRBV28 to TRBJ1-2; TRBD1 aligns across 10 bases. The germline V gene encodes CDR1 MDHEN and CDR2 SYDVKM. The length of the CDR3 is 16 residues. After removal of 4 bases from V and 2 bases from J, the junction contained 7 bases not matched to a gene. The CDR3, as DNA: TGTGCCAGCAGTTCGACAGGGGGCGAAACGAACTATGGCTACACCTTC. Encoded protein: CASSSTGGETNYGYTF.

The chain links TRBV19 to TRBJ2-3; 13 bases are shared with TRBD2. CDR3 length: 15 residues. Germline CDR1 and CDR2: LNHDA and SQIVND (reference sequence). Losses at the gene ends were 6 bases for V and 8 bases for J; bases not matched to a gene: 8. DNA of the CDR3: TGTGCCAGTAGAAAACTAGCGGGGGGGCAAGGTACGCAGTATTTT. The encoded protein is CASRKLAGGQGTQYF.

This clone has more than one count but fewer than ten. This sequence joins TRBV15 and TRBJ1-6, with 9 bases that match TRBD1. V lost 1 base, J lost 7 bases, and 8 bases stayed unmatched. CDR1 is LNHNV and CDR2 is YYDKDF in the germline V gene (reference sequence). CDR3 size: 17 residues. This chain's CDR3 is CATSRGDRALWNSPLHF. CDR3 DNA: TGTGCCACCAGCAGAGGGGACAGGGCCCTTTGGAATTCACCCCTCCACTTT.

The chain employs TRBV6-5 and TRBJ2-7; 9 nucleotides line up with TRBD2. Losses at the gene ends were 4 bases for V and 3 bases for J; bases not matched to a gene: 7. This CDR3 spans 15 amino acids. Looked up from germline, CDR1 is MNHEY and CDR2 is SVGAGI. The CDR3 sequence: CASSWISGRYYEQYF. CDR3 DNA: TGTGCCAGCAGTTGGATTAGCGGGAGATACTACGAGCAGTACTTC.

The gene calls are TRBV18 and TRBJ1-3, with 10 bases fitting TRBD1. Germline CDR1 KGHSH, CDR2 LQKENI. The CDR3 consists of 16 residues. With V trimmed by 5 bases and J by 0 bases, 4 bases remained unmatched. CDR3 DNA sequence: TGTGCCAGCTCATCGACAGGGGGCAACTCTGGAAACACCATATATTTT. Protein product: CASSSTGGNSGNTIYF. Supplemented by reference TRBV18 and TRBJ1-3, the full variable domain reads NAGVMQNPRHLVRRRGQEARLRCSPMKGHSHVYWYRQLPEEGLKFMVYLQKENIIDESGMPKERFSAEFPKEGPSILRIQQVVRGDSAAYFCASSSTGGNSGNTIYFGEGSWLTVV.

The chain employs TRBV5-1 and TRBJ2-5, with 7 bases fitting TRBD1. This CDR3 region has 14 residues. Trimming at V came to 0 bases and at J to 4 bases, leaving 3 bases not matched to a gene. Germline V gives CDR1 SGHRS, CDR2 YFSETQ. The CDR3 sequence is CASSLEGGVETQYF. The CDR3 region has the DNA TGCGCCAGCAGCTTGGAAGGGGGCGTAGAGACCCAGTACTTC. Variable domain in full (rest from reference TRBV5-1 and TRBJ2-5): KAGVTQTPRYLIKTRGQQVTLSCSPISGHRSVSWYQQTPGQGLQFLFEYFSETQRNKGNFPGRFSGRQFSNSRSEMNVSTLELGDSALYLCASSLEGGVETQYFGPGTRLLVL.

Concerning this clone itself: Because the CDR3's place on the DNA is in doubt, the DNA is left out and the CDR3 is given as listed by TCRdb. The chain carries TRBV21-1 and TRBJ1-3; TRBD1 reflects the table's D call only, with no check against the DNA. TRBV21-1 is labeled a pseudogene. The length of the CDR3 is 14 amino acids, counting both ends. The CDR3 here is CASSKVGAGNTIYF.

V is TRBV18 and J is TRBJ2-3; 8 bases align to TRBD2. The CDR3 runs 14 residues. The trim removed 10 bases at V and 0 bases at J, leaving 6 bases unmatched. Germline V gene data show CDR1 as KGHSH and CDR2 as LQKENI. DNA for the CDR3: TGTGCCACCAACTTAGCGGGAAGCACAGATACGCAGTATTTT. Translating gives CATNLAGSTDTQYF. The full variable domain, in which reference TRBV18 and TRBJ2-3 provide the parts outside the CDR3, is NAGVMQNPRHLVRRRGQEARLRCSPMKGHSHVYWYRQLPEEGLKFMVYLQKENIIDESGMPKERFSAEFPKEGPSILRIQQVVRGDSAAYFCATNLAGSTDTQYFGPGTRLTVL.

This clone was observed once. The V call is TRBV29-1, the J call TRBJ2-1; 8 positions agree with TRBD2. The length of the CDR3 is 15 residues. The J segment lost 5 bases and the V segment lost 0 bases, leaving 6 bases of the junction unmatched. Germline V lookup: CDR1 SQVTM, CDR2 ANQGSEA. The CDR3 region has the DNA TGCAGCGTTGAAGACTCGACTAGCGCCAACAATGAGCAGTTCTTC. Encoded protein: CSVEDSTSANNEQFF.

The rearrangement uses TRBV5-1 and TRBJ2-7; 8 positions match TRBD1. After removal of 4 bases from V and 5 bases from J, the junction contained 5 bases not matched to a gene. Germline V lookup: CDR1 SGHRS, CDR2 YFSETQ. CDR3 length: 13 amino acids. As DNA, the CDR3 is TGCGCCAGCAGCACAAGGACAGGGAACGAGCAGTACTTC. As protein: CASSTRTGNEQYF.

The V gene is TRBV19, the J gene TRBJ1-1; D unresolved. The CDR3 loop spans 12 amino acids. In germline, CDR1 is LNHDA, CDR2 SQIVND (reference sequence). V was pared by 3 bases and J by 7 bases, with 9 bases between. CDR3 protein: CASSITGIEAFF. CDR3 DNA: TGTGCCAGTAGTATCACCGGGATTGAAGCTTTCTTT.

The V gene is TRBV5-1, the J gene TRBJ1-2; D possibly corresponds to TRBD1 (5 bases). Germline values: CDR1 SGHRS, CDR2 YFSETQ. The CDR3 loop spans 14 amino acids. Trimming took 4 bases from V and 6 from J, leaving 16 bases between them. This chain's CDR3 is CASSPRQGAHGYTF. CDR3 DNA: TGCGCCAGCAGCCCTAGGCAAGGGGCACATGGCTACACCTTC.

J is TRBJ2-7 and V is TRBV15; tentative D call: TRBD1 (6 bases). Per germline, CDR1 LNHNV and CDR2 YYDKDF (reference sequence). Trimming left V 0 bases short and J 5 bases short, with 8 bases between. The CDR3 is made up of 13 amino acids. CDR3 nucleotide sequence: TGTGCCACCAGCAGAGATCCAGGGGACGAGCAGTACTTC. Translation: CATSRDPGDEQYF.

The chain employs TRBV27 and TRBJ1-2; perhaps TRBD1 as D (6 bases). Germline V CDR1 and CDR2: MNHEY, SMNVEV (reference sequence). The CDR3 length is 13 residues. Trimming left V 4 bases short and J 4 bases short, with 10 bases between. CDR3 bases: TGTGCCAGCAGTTCACAGGGTACCTATGGCTACACCTTC. Its translation is CASSSQGTYGYTF.

This clone was observed once. The chain combines TRBV20-1 with TRBJ2-7; possibly TRBD2 for D (6 bases). Trimming removed 5 bases at V and 11 bases at J, with 16 bases between. CDR1 and CDR2 from the germline V gene are DFQATT and SNEGSKA (reference sequence). CDR3 length: 11 amino acids. CDR3 DNA sequence: TGCAGTGCTGTGACGGGGGTGTTGGAGTACTTC. Its protein product is CSAVTGVLEYF.